Each of the 4 T cell receptor beta chains below was sequenced from the same sample in a study of shared clonotypes between healthy human individuals. Only in-frame clones appear in the TCRdb table, and some are missing; sequencing was by immunoSEQ multiplex PCR. The table has approximately 640,000 clones, more than 70% seen once. Sequenced sample: memory CD4+ T cells sorted from blood. Subset: CD45RA-negative fraction. These receptors came from a woman aged 25 to 45 in good health.

The chain couples TRBV28 to TRBJ1-1; 7 nucleotides align to TRBD1. The germline V gene encodes CDR1 MDHEN and CDR2 SYDVKM. The J segment lost 6 bases and the V segment lost 5 bases, leaving 9 bases of the junction unmatched. The CDR3 runs to 14 residues. The DNA of the CDR3 is TGTGCCAGCAGTCCACACGACAGGGCCCCTGAAGCTTTCTTT. It encodes CASSPHDRAPEAFF.

This chain links TRBV5-1 with TRBJ2-5; 9 bases match TRBD2. Germline-derived CDR1 and CDR2 are SGHRS and YFSETQ. The trim removed 4 bases at V and 5 bases at J, leaving 24 bases unmatched. The CDR3 length is 20 residues. The CDR3 here is CASSQGIRGLAEGFAETQYF. CDR3 in DNA: TGCGCCAGCAGCCAAGGGATTAGGGGACTAGCTGAAGGTTTCGCTGAGACCCAGTACTTC.

In its sample, this clone was seen a few times. V gene TRBV27 combines with J gene TRBJ2-2, with TRBD2 matching 7 bases. Germline assignment: CDR1 MNHEY and CDR2 SMNVEV (reference sequence). The trim removed 4 bases at V and 2 bases at J, leaving 4 bases unmatched. The CDR3 is 15 amino acids. The DNA for the CDR3 is TGTGCCAGCAGTTCGACTAGCCCTAACACCGGGGAGCTGTTTTTT. Its translation: CASSSTSPNTGELFF.

Concerning this clone: Other DNA sequences from this sample encode an identical CDR3 as well. This chain links TRBV11-2 with TRBJ2-1, with D unresolved. Trimming removed 2 bases from V and 8 bases from J, with 4 bases in between. Germline values: CDR1 SGHAT, CDR2 FQNNGV. CDR3 length: 11 residues. The DNA of the CDR3 is TGTGCCAGCAGCTTACTGGATGAGCAGTTCTTC. It yields the protein CASSLLDEQFF.